The clone carrying this T cell receptor beta chain was seen at least ten times. Its antigen is not identified. MiXCR, applied by TCRdb to the 5' RACE reads, yields one record per CDR3 protein. The sample has a few hundred thousand distinct CDR3 sequences; roughly 12% are singletons. These data originate in a study of identical twins. Overall study findings and caveats: In zero-insertion analyses, partial confounding could arise from invariant MAIT and iNKT cells.

Germline V gene data show CDR1 as MGHRA and CDR2 as YSYEKL. The CDR3 totals 13 residues. The ends were cut back, 4 bases at V and 5 bases at J, with 11 bases in the middle. These data also featured in a second study, about yellow fever vaccine responses in identical twins.

The chain uses TRBV4-1 and TRBJ2-5, with TRBD2 as a possible D gene (5 bases). Sequencing input: CD8+ T cells sorted from blood. This clonotype was obtained from a woman aged 18 to 35 in good health. In DNA form, the CDR3 reads TGCGCCAGCAGCCTAACCGGAGGCGAGACCCAGTACTTC. Its protein is CASSLTGGETQYF.